A selection of T cell receptor beta chains follows, all from one sample in a study of cytotoxic CD8 clonotypes in ibrutinib-treated CLL. Clones were read by immunoSEQ multiplex PCR, and TCRdb kept only the in-frame ones, dropping some. The sample has about 160,000 clones; around 84% are singletons. The starting material was PBMCs, obtained after 12 months of ibrutinib treatment. The receptors here all came from a human donor with chronic lymphocytic leukemia. The CDR3 runs from the conserved cysteine through the conserved F or W. Each record gives: J gene, V gene, D gene, clone size, CDR3 protein, CDR3 DNA. The D gene is left open where the match is weak. Some rows mark clone size as missing; the rest say once, few, many or name a class of expanded clone.

>TRBJ2-7|TRBV9|TRBD1|once
CASSLRDRGHEQYF
TGTGCCAGCAGCTTACGGGACAGGGGCCACGAGCAGTACTTC
>TRBJ2-3|TRBV7-2|TRBD2|few
CASSFLSAGGRSDTQYF
TGTGCCAGCAGCTTCCTCTCAGCGGGGGGGCGTTCAGATACGCAGTATTTT
>TRBJ1-2|TRBV28|.|.
CASRDLPEGGLLVANSRHGYTF
TGTGCCAGCAGGGACCTCCCTGAGGGGGGGTTGTTAGTTGCCAACTCGCGGCATGGCTACACCTTC
>TRBJ1-1|TRBV11-2|.|few
CASRQWGRRNTEAFF
TGTGCCAGCAGGCAGTGGGGAAGGAGGAACACTGAAGCTTTCTTT
>TRBJ2-7|TRBV5-6|TRBD1|.
CASSLGQGNEQYF
TGTGCCAGCAGCTTGGGACAGGGGAACGAGCAGTACTTC
>TRBJ1-6|TRBV9|TRBD1|.
CAGSRGPSSYNSPLHF
TGTGCCGGAAGCAGGGGGCCGAGCTCCTATAATTCACCCCTCCACTTT
>TRBJ2-3|TRBV5-6|.|.
CASSSLTGSGVSTDTQYF
TGTGCCAGCAGCTCTTTGACTGGTAGCGGAGTTAGCACAGATACGCAGTATTTT
>TRBJ1-2|TRBV30|.|few
CAWSTTHYGYTF
TGTGCCTGGAGCACAACCCACTATGGCTACACCTTC
>TRBJ2-1|TRBV21-1|.|few
CASSPRTRQGIFLPPSSYNEQFF
TGTGCCAGCAGCCCTAGGACCAGGCAAGGGATTTTCTTACCTCCAAGCTCCTACAATGAGCAGTTCTTC
>TRBJ1-2|TRBV28|.|.
CASRSDVYGYTF
TGCGCCAGCAGGAGTGACGTCTATGGCTACACCTTC
>TRBJ1-2|TRBV5-1|TRBD1|.
CASTRDSNYGYTF
TGCGCCAGCACCCGGGACAGTAACTATGGCTACACCTTC
>TRBJ2-1|TRBV4-2|TRBD1|.
CASRGDSHSFEQFF
TGTGCCAGCAGGGGGGACAGTCATAGTTTTGAGCAGTTCTTC
>TRBJ2-2|TRBV9|.|.
CASSKNTGELFF
TGTGCCAGCAGCAAAAACACCGGGGAGCTGTTTTTT
>TRBJ2-3|TRBV5-4|.|.
CASSPEQILGNTQYF
TGTGCCAGCAGCCCAGAACAGATTTTGGGAAATACGCAGTATTTT
>TRBJ1-2|TRBV5-1|.|few
CASRAENYGYTF
TGCGCCAGCAGGGCCGAGAACTATGGCTACACCTTC
>TRBJ1-6|TRBV6-6|.|.
CASSRQRPYNSPLHF
TGTGCCAGCAGCCGTCAAAGGCCCTATAATTCACCCCTCCACTTT
>TRBJ2-2|TRBV27|TRBD1|few
CASSFRFDRATGELFF
TGTGCCAGCAGTTTCAGGTTCGACAGGGCCACCGGGGAGCTGTTTTTT
>TRBJ1-6|TRBV11-2|.|.
CASSASLNSPLHF
TGTGCCAGCAGCGCCAGCCTTAATTCACCCCTCCACTTT
>TRBJ2-1|TRBV2|.|few
CASSLLTVVVNEQFF
TGTGCCAGCAGCCTATTGACAGTAGTGGTGAATGAGCAGTTCTTC
>TRBJ1-6|TRBV4-1|.|.
CASSQGSPVGQFYNSPLHF
TGCGCCAGCAGCCAAGGGAGCCCCGTAGGACAGTTCTATAATTCACCCCTCCACTTT
>TRBJ2-7|TRBV7-6|TRBD2|.
CASTQRGTSGVRGRQYF
TGTGCCAGCACCCAACGGGGAACTAGCGGGGTCCGGGGGCGGCAGTACTTC
>TRBJ1-6|TRBV28|.|.
CASSFIQGPPLHF
TGTGCCAGCAGTTTCATTCAGGGTCCACCCCTCCACTTT
>TRBJ2-7|TRBV28|.|.
CASSSKMGQGGNIGNF
TGTGCCAGCAGCTCCAAGATGGGCCAGGGTGGAAACATAGGGAACTTC
>TRBJ2-2|TRBV9|TRBD2|.
CASSVVLAGGAGELFF
TGTGCCAGCAGCGTAGTGCTAGCGGGGGGCGCCGGGGAGCTGTTTTTT
>TRBJ1-5|TRBV28|.|.
CASRFTDMPNQPQHF
TGTGCCAGCAGATTCACGGACATGCCCAATCAGCCCCAGCATTTT
>TRBJ1-1|TRBV29-1|.|.
CSGITGSLNTEAFF
TGCAGCGGTATTACAGGGTCCCTGAACACTGAAGCTTTCTTT
>TRBJ2-1|TRBV5-1|.|.
CASSSERGDDEQFF
TGCGCCAGCAGCTCCGAAAGGGGGGACGATGAGCAGTTCTTC
>TRBJ1-2|TRBV9|TRBD1|.
CASSQGGTAYGYTF
TGTGCCAGCAGTCAAGGGGGGACAGCATATGGCTACACCTTC